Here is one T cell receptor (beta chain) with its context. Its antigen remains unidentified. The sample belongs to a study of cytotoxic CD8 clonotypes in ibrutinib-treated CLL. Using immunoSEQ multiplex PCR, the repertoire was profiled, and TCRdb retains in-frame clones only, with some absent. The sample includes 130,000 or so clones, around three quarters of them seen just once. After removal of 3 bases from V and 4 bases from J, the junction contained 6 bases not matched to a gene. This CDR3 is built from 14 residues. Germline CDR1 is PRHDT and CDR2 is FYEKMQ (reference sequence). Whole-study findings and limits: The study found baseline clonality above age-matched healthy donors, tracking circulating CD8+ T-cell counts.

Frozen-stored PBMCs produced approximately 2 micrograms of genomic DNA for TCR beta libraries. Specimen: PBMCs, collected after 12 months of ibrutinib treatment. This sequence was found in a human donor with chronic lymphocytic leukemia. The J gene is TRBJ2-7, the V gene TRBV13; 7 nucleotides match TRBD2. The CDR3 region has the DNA TGTGCCAGCAGCTTGAATGCGGGAGAATACGAGCAGTACTTC. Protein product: CASSLNAGEYEQYF.